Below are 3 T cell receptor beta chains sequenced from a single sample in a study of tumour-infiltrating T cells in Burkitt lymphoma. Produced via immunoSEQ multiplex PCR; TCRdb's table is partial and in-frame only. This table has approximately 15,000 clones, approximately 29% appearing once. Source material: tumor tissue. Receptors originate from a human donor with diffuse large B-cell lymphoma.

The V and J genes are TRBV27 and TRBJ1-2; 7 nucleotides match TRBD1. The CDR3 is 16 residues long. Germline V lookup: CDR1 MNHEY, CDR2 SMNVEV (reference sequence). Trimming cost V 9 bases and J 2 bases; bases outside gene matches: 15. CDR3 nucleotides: TGTGCCAGTTGGTTTACAGGCACAGGGGCAAACTATGGCTACACCTTC. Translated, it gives CASWFTGTGANYGYTF.

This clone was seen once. CDR3 DNA: TGTGCCAGCAGCTTAGGGGTGGGGGGCAACTACGAGCAGTACTTC. It encodes CASSLGVGGNYEQYF. V is TRBV7-9 and J is TRBJ2-7; perhaps D is TRBD1 or TRBD2 (6 bases each). Germline values: CDR1 SEHNR, CDR2 FQNEAQ (reference sequence). Trimming shortened V by 1 base and J by 3 bases, and 13 bases separated the two germline ends. The CDR3 loop spans 15 amino acids.

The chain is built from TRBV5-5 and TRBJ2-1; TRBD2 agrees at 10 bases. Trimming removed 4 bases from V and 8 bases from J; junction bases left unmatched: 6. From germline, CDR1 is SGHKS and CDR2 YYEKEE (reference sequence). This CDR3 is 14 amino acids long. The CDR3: CASSRSGRADEQFF. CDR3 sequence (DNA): TGTGCCAGCAGCCGGAGCGGGAGGGCAGATGAGCAGTTCTTC. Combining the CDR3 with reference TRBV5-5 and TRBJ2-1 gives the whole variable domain DAGVTQSPTHLIKTRGQQVTLRCSPISGHKSVSWYQQVLGQGPQFIFQYYEKEERGRGNFPDRFSARQFPNYSSELNVNALLLGDSALYLCASSRSGRADEQFFGPGTRLTVL.